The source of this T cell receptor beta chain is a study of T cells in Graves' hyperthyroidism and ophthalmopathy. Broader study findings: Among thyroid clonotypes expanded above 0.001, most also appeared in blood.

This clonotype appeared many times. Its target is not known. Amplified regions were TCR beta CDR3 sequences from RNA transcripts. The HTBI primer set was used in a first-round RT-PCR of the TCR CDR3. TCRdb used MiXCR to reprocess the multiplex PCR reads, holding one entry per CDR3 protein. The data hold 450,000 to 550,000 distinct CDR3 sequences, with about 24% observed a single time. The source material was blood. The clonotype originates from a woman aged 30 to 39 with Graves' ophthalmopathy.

Here the CDR3 DNA reads TGTGCCACCAGCAACGCTGGAATACCTGGCTACACCTTC. It encodes CATSNAGIPGYTF. V usage is TRBV15 and J usage is TRBJ1-2, with D uncertain. Germline values: CDR1 LNHNV, CDR2 YYDKDF (reference sequence). CDR3 length: 13 residues. V dropped 4 bases and J dropped 7 bases, with 13 bases sitting between them.